The source of this T cell receptor (beta chain) is a study of spatial heterogeneity in lung cancer. Study in general: The average count in raw reads for each unique TCR and UMI combination exceeded eight appearances. Overall study results and limits: Resection blood, more than follow-up blood, showed ubiquitous expanded tumor TCRs.

The CDR3 has 14 residues. Trimming took off 2 bases at V and 4 bases at J, with 9 bases between the two ends. Germline V gene lookup returns CDR1 MNHNY and CDR2 SVGAGI (reference sequence). Specified time point: sample taken at primary tumor resection. Whole RNA, isolated from tumor, nontumor lung or frozen PBMC, was sequenced without prior sorting. Samples were obtained from approximately 72 donors, all untreated early-stage non-small cell lung cancer patients. In the case of this clonotype: Its target is unknown.

The library protocol tagged each TCR cDNA with a unique molecular identifier. TCRdb reanalysed the 5' RACE reads using MiXCR and keeps one entry per CDR3 protein. Of roughly 100,000 distinct CDR3 sequences in the sample, under 9% were seen once. The clonotype originates from a male donor with early-stage non-small cell lung cancer. The source was PBMCs, collected at surgery. The chain combines TRBV6-6 with TRBJ2-1, with a tentative D call TRBD1 (5 bases). The CDR3 reads CASSYQGDYNEQFF. Written as DNA, the CDR3 is TGTGCCAGCAGTTACCAGGGCGATTACAATGAGCAGTTCTTC.